Here is one T cell receptor (beta chain) with its context. The target antigen is unknown. The sample is drawn from a study of cytomegalovirus exposure and HLA in healthy donors. From germline, CDR1 is KGHSH and CDR2 LQKENI. The CDR3 runs to 14 residues. Between the trimmed V and J ends, which lost 5 bases and 5 bases, there was a span of 15 bases. Primers for the PCR totalled 60 Vbeta and 13 Jbeta. The assay was immunoSEQ multiplex PCR, and TCRdb's table has in-frame clones only and misses some. This table holds about 160,000 clones, 65% to 85% found once. Whole-study findings and limits: A previous analysis found most TCR beta V segments productive roughly 90% or roughly 30% of the time.

Donors consisted of healthy bone marrow donors. The V call is TRBV18, the J call TRBJ1-1; D is uncertain. Sequenced sample: PBMCs. This receptor was taken from a woman between 50 and 59 years old in good health and CMV-seropositive. The CDR3 sequence: CASSTEGSGTEAFF. In DNA form, the CDR3 reads TGTGCCAGCTCAACAGAGGGTTCGGGGACTGAAGCTTTCTTT.